Below, 10 T cell receptor beta chains from the same sample are listed, as sequenced in a study of cytomegalovirus exposure and HLA in healthy donors. PCR used 60 Vbeta primers and 13 Jbeta primers. TCRdb keeps only in-frame clones here, not all; method: immunoSEQ multiplex PCR. Of approximately 190,000 clones listed, about 80% are singletons. Sequences were obtained from PBMCs. The receptors originated from a woman aged 45-60 years in good health and CMV-seropositive.

V is TRBV6-1 and J is TRBJ1-5; D may be TRBD1 (6 bases). V was cut by 7 bases and J by 4 bases, with 14 bases left in between. The germline V gene has CDR1 MNHNS and CDR2 SASEGT. The CDR3 runs 14 residues. The CDR3 protein is CASKPQGWNQPQHF. The CDR3 bases are TGTGCCAGCAAACCACAGGGTTGGAATCAGCCCCAGCATTTT.

The CDR3 loop is CASSPSGGVTEAFF. The CDR3, as DNA: TGTGCCAGCAGCCCCTCGGGGGGAGTGACTGAAGCTTTCTTT. V usage is TRBV7-2 and J usage is TRBJ1-1; D is possibly TRBD1 (5 bases). The germline gives CDR1 SGHTA, CDR2 FQGNSA. V was cut by 5 bases and J by 5 bases, with 15 bases left in between. The CDR3 runs to 14 residues.

The chain links TRBV7-8 to TRBJ2-5; 8 bases fit TRBD2. The closer fit of TRBJ2-7 to the DNA end suggests the J call may be wrong. Germline CDR1 SGHVS, CDR2 FQNEAQ. This CDR3 spans 15 amino acids. The CDR3: CASSLVLGLDYEQYF. The CDR3 region has the DNA TGTGCCAGCAGCTTAGTACTGGGACTAGACTACGAGCAGTACTTC.

In its sample, this clone was seen once. This chain links TRBV18 with TRBJ2-1, with D possibly TRBD2 on 6 matching bases. V was cut by 4 bases and J by 6 bases, with 13 bases left in between. The V gene's germline CDR1 is KGHSH and CDR2 LQKENI. The length of the CDR3 is 14 residues. Written as DNA, the CDR3 is TGTGCCAGCTCACGACTGAATAGCGGCAATGAGCAGTTCTTC. This codes for CASSRLNSGNEQFF.

This clone was recorded only once. The chain has TRBV19 and TRBJ2-3; D possibly corresponds to TRBD2 (5 bases). Germline lookup yields CDR1 LNHDA and CDR2 SQIVND (reference sequence). The length of the CDR3 is 13 residues. V lost 6 bases and J 5 bases, leaving 12 bases between the germline ends. The DNA of the CDR3 is TGTGCCAGTAGGCCGGACTTCCAAGATACGCAGTATTTT. Protein product: CASRPDFQDTQYF.

This sequence joins TRBV30 and TRBJ2-3; the D is unclear. Germline lookup yields CDR1 GTSNPN and CDR2 SVGIG (reference sequence). V lost 0 bases to trimming and J lost 1 base, with 8 bases between them. The CDR3 loop spans 14 amino acids. CDR3 residues: CAWSVRRRTDTQYF. Written as DNA, the CDR3 is TGTGCCTGGAGTGTACGGCGGCGCACAGATACGCAGTATTTT. Filled out from reference TRBV30 and TRBJ2-3, the complete variable domain reads SQTIHQWPATLVQPVGSPLSLECTVEGTSNPNLYWYRQAAGRGLQLLFYSVGIGQISSEVPQNLSASRPQDRQFILSSKKLLLSDSGFYLCAWSVRRRTDTQYFGPGTRLTVL.

The genes are TRBV7-9 and TRBJ1-5; no reliable D call. CDR3 length equals 13 residues. Trimming left V 3 bases short and J 0 bases short, with 3 bases between. Per germline, CDR1 SEHNR and CDR2 FQNEAQ (reference sequence). The CDR3 sequence: CASSFSSNQPQHF. The CDR3 DNA sequence: TGTGCCAGCAGCTTCTCTAGCAATCAGCCCCAGCATTTT.

The chain carries TRBV4-1 and TRBJ2-3; no definite D call. V was trimmed by 6 bases and J by 2 bases, leaving 18 bases between them. CDR1 is MGHRA and CDR2 is YSYEKL in the germline V gene. There are 16 residues in the CDR3. The CDR3 coding sequence is TGCGCCAGCAGATACGACACACAAGCTTACACAGATACGCAGTATTTT. It translates to CASRYDTQAYTDTQYF.

V usage is TRBV30 and J usage is TRBJ2-3, with TRBD2 identical over 12 bases. Germline V CDR1 and CDR2: GTSNPN, SVGIG (reference sequence). The CDR3 contains 15 residues. Losses at the gene ends were 1 base for V and 3 bases for J; bases not matched to a gene: 2. CDR3 sequence: CAWSGLAGATDTQYF. CDR3 nucleotide sequence: TGTGCCTGGAGTGGACTAGCGGGGGCAACAGATACGCAGTATTTT.

The V gene is TRBV5-1, the J gene TRBJ1-1; 7 positions match TRBD1. Germline V gives CDR1 SGHRS, CDR2 YFSETQ. The CDR3 covers 13 residues. Germline trimming cut 5 bases from V and 4 bases from J; bases unmatched to any gene: 5. The CDR3 protein is CASRQGVGTEAFF. In DNA, the CDR3 is TGCGCCAGCAGGCAGGGGGTCGGCACTGAAGCTTTCTTT. Looking up the rest from reference TRBV5-1 and TRBJ1-1 gives the full variable domain: KAGVTQTPRYLIKTRGQQVTLSCSPISGHRSVSWYQQTPGQGLQFLFEYFSETQRNKGNFPGRFSGRQFSNSRSEMNVSTLELGDSALYLCASRQGVGTEAFFGQGTRLTVV.